This T cell receptor (beta chain) is drawn from a study of blood T cell repertoires in COVID-19. About the study: Acute and convalescent COVID-19 specimens originated in the United States, Italy and Spain. T cells, B-cell-depleted T cells, or PBMCs supplied cDNA or gDNA.

How the authors handled the data: Amplification with reference gene primers provided the estimates of nucleated cell counts. Sequenced by immunoSEQ multiplex PCR; TCRdb stores in-frame clones only, minus some. D and trimming were read from the DNA, whereas the V and J calls and clone size are those reported in that table. This sample yields about 90,000 clones, of which 80% are seen a single time; 9% to 12% belongs to the top ten. The V end lost 5 bases, the J end lost 6 bases, and 14 bases lay between the germline ends. Germline values: CDR1 SQVTM, CDR2 ANQGSEA. CDR3 size: 13 residues. The chain combines TRBV29-1 with TRBJ2-1; D is unresolved. The source is an older woman with acute or convalescent COVID-19. What was sequenced was peripheral blood. The CDR3 loop reads CSVSSSFINEQFF. The CDR3 DNA sequence: TGCAGCGTTTCTTCTAGTTTTATCAATGAGCAGTTCTTC.